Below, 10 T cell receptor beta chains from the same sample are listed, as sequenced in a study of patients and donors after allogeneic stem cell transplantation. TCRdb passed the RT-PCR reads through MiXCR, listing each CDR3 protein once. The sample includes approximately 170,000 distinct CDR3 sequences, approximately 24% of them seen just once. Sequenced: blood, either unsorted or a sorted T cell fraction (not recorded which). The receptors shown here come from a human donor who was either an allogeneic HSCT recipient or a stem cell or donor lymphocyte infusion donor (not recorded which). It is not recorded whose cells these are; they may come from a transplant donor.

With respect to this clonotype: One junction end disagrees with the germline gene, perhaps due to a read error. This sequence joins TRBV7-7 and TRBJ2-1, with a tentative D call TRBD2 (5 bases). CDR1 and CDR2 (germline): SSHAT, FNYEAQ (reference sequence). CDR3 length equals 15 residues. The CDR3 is CASSLDLAPYNEQFF. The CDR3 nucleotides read TGTGCTAGCAGCTTGGATCTAGCCCCCTACAATGAGCAGTTCTTC. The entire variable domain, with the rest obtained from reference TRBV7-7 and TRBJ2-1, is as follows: GAGVSQSPRYKVTKRGQDVTLRCDPISSHATLYWYQQALGQGPEFLTYFNYEAQPDKSGLPSDRFSAERPEGSISTLTIQRTEQRDSAMYRCASSLDLAPYNEQFFGPGTRLTVL.

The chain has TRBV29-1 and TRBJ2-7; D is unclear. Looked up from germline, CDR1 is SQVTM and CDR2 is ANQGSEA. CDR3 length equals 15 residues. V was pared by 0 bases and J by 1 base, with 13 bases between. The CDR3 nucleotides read TGCAGCGTTGAAGATCCTGACTCGCCATCCTACGAGCAGTACTTC. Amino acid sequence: CSVEDPDSPSYEQYF.

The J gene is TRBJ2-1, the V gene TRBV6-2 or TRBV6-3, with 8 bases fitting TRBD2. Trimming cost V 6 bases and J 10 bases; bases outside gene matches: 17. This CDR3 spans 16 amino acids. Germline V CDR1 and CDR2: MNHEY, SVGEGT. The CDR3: CASSDSRGTRVKEQFF. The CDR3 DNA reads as TGTGCCAGCAGCGACTCGCGCGGGACTAGAGTTAAGGAGCAGTTCTTC.

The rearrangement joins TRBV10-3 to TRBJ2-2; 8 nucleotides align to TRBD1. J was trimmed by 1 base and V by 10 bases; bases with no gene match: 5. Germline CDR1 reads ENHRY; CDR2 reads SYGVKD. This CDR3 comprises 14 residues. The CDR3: CATPGTGNTGELFF. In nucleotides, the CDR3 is TGTGCCACTCCCGGGACAGGGAACACCGGGGAGCTGTTTTTT.

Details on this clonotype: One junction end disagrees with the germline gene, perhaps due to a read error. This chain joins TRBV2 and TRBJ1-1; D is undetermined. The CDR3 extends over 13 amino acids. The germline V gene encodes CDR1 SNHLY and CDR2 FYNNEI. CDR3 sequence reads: CTSSEEVNTEAFF. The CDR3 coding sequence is TGTACCAGCAGTGAAGAGGTAAACACTGAAGCTTTCTTT.

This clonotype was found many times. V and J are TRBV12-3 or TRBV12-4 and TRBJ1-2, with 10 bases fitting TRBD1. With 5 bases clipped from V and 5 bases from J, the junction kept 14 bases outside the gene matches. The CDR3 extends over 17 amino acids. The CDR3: CASSPGTGVHLRYGYTF. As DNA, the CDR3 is TGTGCCAGCAGTCCCGGGACAGGGGTCCACTTGCGGTATGGCTACACCTTC.

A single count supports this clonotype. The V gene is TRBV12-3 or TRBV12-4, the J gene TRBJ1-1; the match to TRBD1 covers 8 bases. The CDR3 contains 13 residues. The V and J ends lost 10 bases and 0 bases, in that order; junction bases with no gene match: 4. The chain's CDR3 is CATAGGVNTEAFF. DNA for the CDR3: TGTGCCACCGCAGGGGGCGTGAACACTGAAGCTTTCTTT.

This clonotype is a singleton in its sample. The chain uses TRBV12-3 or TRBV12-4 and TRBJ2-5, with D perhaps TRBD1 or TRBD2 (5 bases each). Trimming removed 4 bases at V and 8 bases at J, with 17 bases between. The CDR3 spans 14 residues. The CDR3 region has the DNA TGTGCCAGCAGTTCCGGGACCGCTGGGCATACCCAGTACTTC. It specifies CASSSGTAGHTQYF.

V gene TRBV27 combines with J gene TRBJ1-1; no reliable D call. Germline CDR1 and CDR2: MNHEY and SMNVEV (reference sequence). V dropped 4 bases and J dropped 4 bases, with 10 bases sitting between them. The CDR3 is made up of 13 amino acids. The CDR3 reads CASSSPFGTEAFF. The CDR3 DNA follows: TGTGCCAGCAGTTCCCCTTTTGGCACTGAAGCTTTCTTT.

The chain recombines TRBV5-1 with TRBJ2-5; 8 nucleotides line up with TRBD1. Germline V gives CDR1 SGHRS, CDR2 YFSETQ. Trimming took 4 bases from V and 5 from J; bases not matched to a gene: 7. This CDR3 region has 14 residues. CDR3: CASSDWTGWETQYF. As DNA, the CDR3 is TGCGCCAGCAGCGACTGGACAGGGTGGGAGACCCAGTACTTC. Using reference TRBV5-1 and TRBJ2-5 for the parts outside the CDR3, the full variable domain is KAGVTQTPRYLIKTRGQQVTLSCSPISGHRSVSWYQQTPGQGLQFLFEYFSETQRNKGNFPGRFSGRQFSNSRSEMNVSTLELGDSALYLCASSDWTGWETQYFGPGTRLLVL.